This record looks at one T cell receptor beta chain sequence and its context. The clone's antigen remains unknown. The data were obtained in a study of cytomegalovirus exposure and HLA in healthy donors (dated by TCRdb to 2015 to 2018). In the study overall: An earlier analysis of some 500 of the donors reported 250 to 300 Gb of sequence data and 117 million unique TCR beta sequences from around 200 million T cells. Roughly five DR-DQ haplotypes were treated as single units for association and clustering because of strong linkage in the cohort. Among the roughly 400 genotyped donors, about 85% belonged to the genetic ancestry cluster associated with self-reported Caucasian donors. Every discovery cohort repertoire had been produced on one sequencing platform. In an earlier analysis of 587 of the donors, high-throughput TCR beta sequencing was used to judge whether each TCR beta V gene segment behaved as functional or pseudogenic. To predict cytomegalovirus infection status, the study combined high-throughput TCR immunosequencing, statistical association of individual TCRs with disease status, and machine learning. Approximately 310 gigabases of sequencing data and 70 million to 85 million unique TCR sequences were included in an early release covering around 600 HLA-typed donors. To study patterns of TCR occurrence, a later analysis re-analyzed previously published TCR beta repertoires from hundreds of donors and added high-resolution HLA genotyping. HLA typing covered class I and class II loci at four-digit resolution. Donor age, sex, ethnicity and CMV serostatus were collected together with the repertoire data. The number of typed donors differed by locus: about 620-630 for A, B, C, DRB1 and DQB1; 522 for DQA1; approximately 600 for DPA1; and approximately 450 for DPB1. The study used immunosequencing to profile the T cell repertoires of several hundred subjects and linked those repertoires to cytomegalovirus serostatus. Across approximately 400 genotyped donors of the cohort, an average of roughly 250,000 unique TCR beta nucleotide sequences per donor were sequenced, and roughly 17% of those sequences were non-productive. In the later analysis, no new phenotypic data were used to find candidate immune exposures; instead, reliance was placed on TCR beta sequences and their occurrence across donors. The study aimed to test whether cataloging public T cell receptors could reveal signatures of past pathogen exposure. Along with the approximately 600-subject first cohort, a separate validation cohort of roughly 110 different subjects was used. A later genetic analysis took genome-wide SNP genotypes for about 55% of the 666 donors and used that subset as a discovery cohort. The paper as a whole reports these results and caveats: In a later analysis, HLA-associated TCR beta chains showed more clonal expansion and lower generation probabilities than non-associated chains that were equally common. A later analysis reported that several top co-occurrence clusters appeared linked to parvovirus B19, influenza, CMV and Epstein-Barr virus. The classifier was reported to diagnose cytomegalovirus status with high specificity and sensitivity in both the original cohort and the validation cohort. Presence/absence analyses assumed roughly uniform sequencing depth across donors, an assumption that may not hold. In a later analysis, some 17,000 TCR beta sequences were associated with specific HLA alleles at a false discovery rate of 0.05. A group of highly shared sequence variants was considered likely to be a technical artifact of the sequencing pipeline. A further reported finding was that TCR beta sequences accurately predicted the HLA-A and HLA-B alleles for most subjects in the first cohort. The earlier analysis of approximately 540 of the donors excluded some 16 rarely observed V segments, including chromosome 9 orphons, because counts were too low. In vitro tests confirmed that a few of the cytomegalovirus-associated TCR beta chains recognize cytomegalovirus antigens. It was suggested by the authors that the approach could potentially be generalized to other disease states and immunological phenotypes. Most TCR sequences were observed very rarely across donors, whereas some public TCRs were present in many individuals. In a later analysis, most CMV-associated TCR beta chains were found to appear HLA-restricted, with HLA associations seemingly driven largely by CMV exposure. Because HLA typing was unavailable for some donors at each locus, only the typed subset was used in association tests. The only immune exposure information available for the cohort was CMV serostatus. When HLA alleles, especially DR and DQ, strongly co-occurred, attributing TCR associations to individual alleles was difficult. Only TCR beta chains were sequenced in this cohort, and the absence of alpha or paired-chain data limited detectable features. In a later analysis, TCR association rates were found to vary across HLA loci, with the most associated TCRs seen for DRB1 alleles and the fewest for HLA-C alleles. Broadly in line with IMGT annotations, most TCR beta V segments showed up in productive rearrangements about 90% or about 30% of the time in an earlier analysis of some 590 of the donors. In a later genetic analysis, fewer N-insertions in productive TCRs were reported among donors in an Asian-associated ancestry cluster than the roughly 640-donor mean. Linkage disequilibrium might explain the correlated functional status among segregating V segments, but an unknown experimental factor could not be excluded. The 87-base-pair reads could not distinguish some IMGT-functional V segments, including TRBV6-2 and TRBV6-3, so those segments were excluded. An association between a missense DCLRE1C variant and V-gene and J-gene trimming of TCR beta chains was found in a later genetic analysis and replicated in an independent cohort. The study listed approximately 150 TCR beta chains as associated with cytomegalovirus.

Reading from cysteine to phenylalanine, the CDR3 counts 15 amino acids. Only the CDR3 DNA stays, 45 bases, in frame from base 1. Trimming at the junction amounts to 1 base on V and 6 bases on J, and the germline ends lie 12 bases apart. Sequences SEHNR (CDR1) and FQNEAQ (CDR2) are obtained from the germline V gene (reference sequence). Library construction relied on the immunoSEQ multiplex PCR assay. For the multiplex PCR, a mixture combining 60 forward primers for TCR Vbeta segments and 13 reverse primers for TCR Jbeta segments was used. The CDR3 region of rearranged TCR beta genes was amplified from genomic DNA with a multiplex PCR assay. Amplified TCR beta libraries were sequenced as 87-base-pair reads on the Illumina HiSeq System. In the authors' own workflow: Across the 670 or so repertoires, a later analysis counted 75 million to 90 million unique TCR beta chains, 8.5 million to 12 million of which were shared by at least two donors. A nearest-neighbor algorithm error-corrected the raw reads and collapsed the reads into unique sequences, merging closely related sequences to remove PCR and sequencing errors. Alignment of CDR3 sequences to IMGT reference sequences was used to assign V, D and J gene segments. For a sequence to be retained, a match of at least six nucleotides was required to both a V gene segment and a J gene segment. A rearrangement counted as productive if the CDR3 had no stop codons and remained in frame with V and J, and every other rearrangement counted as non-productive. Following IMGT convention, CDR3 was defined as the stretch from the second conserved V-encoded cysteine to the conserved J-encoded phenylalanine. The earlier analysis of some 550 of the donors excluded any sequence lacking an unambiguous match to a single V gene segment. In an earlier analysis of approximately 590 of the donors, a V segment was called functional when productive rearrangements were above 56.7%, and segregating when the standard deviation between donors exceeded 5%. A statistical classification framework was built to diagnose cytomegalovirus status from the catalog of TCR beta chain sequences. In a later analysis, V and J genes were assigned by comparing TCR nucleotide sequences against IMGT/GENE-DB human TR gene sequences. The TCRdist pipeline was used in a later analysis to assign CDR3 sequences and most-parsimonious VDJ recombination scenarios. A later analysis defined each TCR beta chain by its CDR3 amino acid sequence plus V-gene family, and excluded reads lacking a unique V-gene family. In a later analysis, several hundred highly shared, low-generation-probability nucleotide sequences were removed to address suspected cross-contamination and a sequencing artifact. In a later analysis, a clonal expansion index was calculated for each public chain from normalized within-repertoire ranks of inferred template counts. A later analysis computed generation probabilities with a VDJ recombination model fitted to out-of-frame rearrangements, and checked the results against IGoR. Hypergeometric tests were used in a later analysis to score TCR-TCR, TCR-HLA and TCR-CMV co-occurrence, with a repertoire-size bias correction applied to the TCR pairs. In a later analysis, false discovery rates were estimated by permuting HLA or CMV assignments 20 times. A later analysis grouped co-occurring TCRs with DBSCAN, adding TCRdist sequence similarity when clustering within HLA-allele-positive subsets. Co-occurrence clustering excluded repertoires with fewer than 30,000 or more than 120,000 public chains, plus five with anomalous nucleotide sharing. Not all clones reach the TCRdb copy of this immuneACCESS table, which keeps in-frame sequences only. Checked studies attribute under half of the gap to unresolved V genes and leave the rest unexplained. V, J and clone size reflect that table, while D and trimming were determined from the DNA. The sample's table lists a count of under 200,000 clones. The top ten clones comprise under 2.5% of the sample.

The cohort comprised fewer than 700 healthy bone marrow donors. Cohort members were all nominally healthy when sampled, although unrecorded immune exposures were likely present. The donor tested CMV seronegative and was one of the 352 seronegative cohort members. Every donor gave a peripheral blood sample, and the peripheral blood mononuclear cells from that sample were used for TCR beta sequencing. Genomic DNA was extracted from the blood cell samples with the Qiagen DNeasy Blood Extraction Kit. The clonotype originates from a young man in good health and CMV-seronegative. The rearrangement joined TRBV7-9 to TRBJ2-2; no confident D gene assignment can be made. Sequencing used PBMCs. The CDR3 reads CASSLGLVGSGELFF. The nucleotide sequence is TGTGCCAGCAGCTTAGGCCTAGTTGGGTCCGGGGAGCTGTTTTTT.